Described below is a single TCR beta chain sequence and its context. Per the germline V gene, CDR1 is SGHTA and CDR2 is FQGNSA. This CDR3 contains 15 residues. Trimming stripped 6 bases from V and 1 base from J, with 14 bases between. Some clones are missing from TCRdb's copy, which holds only in-frame ones; the method was immunoSEQ multiplex PCR. The sample has approximately 38,000 clones; approximately 92% are singletons. This specimen belongs to a study of blood T cell repertoires in COVID-19. On the study more broadly: PBMCs, B-cell-depleted T cells, or T cells provided the cDNA or gDNA that made up the material.

This chain links TRBV7-2 with TRBJ2-3; the D is unclear. This sequence was found in a man younger than 40 with active or convalescent COVID-19. Material for sequencing was peripheral blood. The CDR3 DNA reads TGTGCCAGCAGTCCGATGACACCACGCACAGATACGCAGTATTTT. Its protein is CASSPMTPRTDTQYF. The full variable domain, in which reference TRBV7-2 and TRBJ2-3 provide the parts outside the CDR3, is GAGVSQSPSNKVTEKGKDVELRCDPISGHTALYWYRQSLGQGLEFLIYFQGNSAPDKSGLPSDRFSAERTGGSVSTLTIQRTQQEDSAVYLCASSPMTPRTDTQYFGPGTRLTVL.